The clone carrying this T cell receptor beta chain appeared many times. The entry originates in a study of T cells in Graves' hyperthyroidism and ophthalmopathy. CDR3 length: 13 amino acids. Deletions cut 2 bases from V and 4 bases from J, with 8 bases between. Germline V gene data show CDR1 as MNHNY and CDR2 as SVGAGI (reference sequence). From RNA transcripts, TCR beta CDR3 regions were amplified. Carried out on the TCR CDR3, a first-round RT-PCR used the HTBI primer set. TCRdb re-called the multiplex PCR reads with MiXCR, one entry per CDR3 protein. The sample records about 600,000 distinct CDR3 sequences, approximately 16% being singletons. Source material for PBMCs was around 10 ml fresh peripheral blood.

Sequencing input: blood. This chain links TRBV6-6 with TRBJ1-1; a weak D match, TRBD1 (6 bases). This TCR derives from a woman in her thirties or forties with Graves' ophthalmopathy. The CDR3 DNA reads TGTGCCAGCAGTTACGAAGGGGGCACTGAAGCTTTCTTT. Encoded protein: CASSYEGGTEAFF.